What follows are 14 T cell receptor beta chains derived from one specimen sequenced in a study of cytomegalovirus exposure and HLA in healthy donors. A multiplex PCR was run with 60 Vbeta primers and 13 Jbeta primers. Profiled with immunoSEQ multiplex PCR; TCRdb holds only in-frame clones, not every one. This sample has about 99,000 clones, with more than 75% found just once. Sequenced input: PBMCs. The receptors stem from a woman aged 18 to 35 in good health and CMV-seropositive.

The genes are TRBV12-5 and TRBJ2-1; D perhaps matches TRBD1 (5 bases). The CDR3 sequence is 16 residues long. Deletions cut 1 base from V and 4 bases from J, with 14 bases between. CDR1 and CDR2 from the germline V gene are LGHNT and FRNRAP. CDR3 DNA sequence: TGTGCTAGTGGTTTGGGGCAGGGCTATCGGTACAATGAGCAGTTCTTC. Protein sequence: CASGLGQGYRYNEQFF.

This clone is a singleton in its sample. The V gene is TRBV5-1, the J gene TRBJ2-2; 16 nucleotides agree with TRBD2. V trimming: 4 bases; J trimming: 4 bases; junction bases outside the gene matches: 7. CDR1 SGHRS and CDR2 YFSETQ come from the germline V gene. The CDR3 is 18 residues long. The CDR3 region is CASSNGTSGRAGTGELFF. The CDR3 DNA reads as TGCGCCAGCAGCAACGGGACTAGCGGGAGGGCCGGCACCGGGGAGCTGTTTTTT. The full variable domain, its missing parts supplied by reference TRBV5-1 and TRBJ2-2, is KAGVTQTPRYLIKTRGQQVTLSCSPISGHRSVSWYQQTPGQGLQFLFEYFSETQRNKGNFPGRFSGRQFSNSRSEMNVSTLELGDSALYLCASSNGTSGRAGTGELFFGEGSRLTVL.

J is TRBJ1-5 and V is TRBV7-8; D is unresolved. Germline CDR1 reads SGHVS; CDR2 reads FQNEAQ. CDR3 length: 15 residues. Deletions cut 1 base from V and 3 bases from J, with 10 bases between. CDR3 loop: CASSLGQAFNQPQHF. DNA of the CDR3: TGTGCCAGCAGCTTAGGGCAGGCCTTCAATCAGCCCCAGCATTTT.

As for this clone: Sequence at one end of the junction differs from germline and may be a read error. This rearrangement joins TRBV6-5 to TRBJ2-3; 7 nucleotides agree with TRBD2. Germline assignment: CDR1 MNHEY and CDR2 SVGAGI. The CDR3 consists of 14 residues. The CDR3 sequence: CANSPGVAGDTQYF. CDR3 nucleotide sequence: TGTGCCAACAGTCCCGGGGTAGCGGGAGATACGCAGTATTTT.

The chain carries TRBV28 and TRBJ2-7, with 11 bases identical to TRBD2. V lost 6 bases to trimming and J lost 2 bases; unmatched junction nucleotides: 6. Germline-derived CDR1 and CDR2 are MDHEN and SYDVKM. The CDR3 totals 15 residues. CDR3 in amino acids: CASRLGTSGAYEQYF. The CDR3 DNA reads as TGTGCCAGCAGACTCGGGACTAGCGGCGCCTACGAGCAGTACTTC.

This clone was found once. This rearrangement joins TRBV27 to TRBJ2-1, with 8 bases aligning to TRBD2. This CDR3 is 15 amino acids long. The V gene's germline CDR1 is MNHEY and CDR2 SMNVEV (reference sequence). Unmatched junction bases numbered 6, after V lost 0 bases and J lost 8 bases. Here the CDR3 DNA reads TGTGCCAGCAGTTTATCACCGGGAGGGGCCCATGAGCAGTTCTTC. Residues: CASSLSPGGAHEQFF.

This clone was seen more than once but under ten times. The rearrangement links TRBV15 to TRBJ1-2, with 7 bases matching TRBD1. With 1 base clipped from V and 4 bases from J, the junction kept 6 bases outside the gene matches. From germline, CDR1 is LNHNV and CDR2 YYDKDF (reference sequence). The CDR3 covers 15 residues. The CDR3 region is CATSRGRGQIYGYTF. CDR3 bases: TGTGCCACCAGCAGAGGTCGGGGACAGATCTATGGCTACACCTTC.

The genes are TRBV19 and TRBJ1-4, with TRBD1 as a possible D gene (5 bases). Germline CDR1 and CDR2: LNHDA and SQIVND (reference sequence). Between the trimmed V and J ends, which lost 1 base and 5 bases, there was a span of 11 bases. The CDR3 runs 15 residues. The DNA for the CDR3 is TGTGCCAGTAGTATAGGAGGGACTGACAATGAAAAACTGTTTTTT. Protein product: CASSIGGTDNEKLFF.

V and J are TRBV9 and TRBJ2-5; perhaps TRBD2 as D (6 bases). V was clipped by 2 bases and J by 4 bases, with 12 bases between them. Germline lookup yields CDR1 SGDLS and CDR2 YYNGEE. The CDR3 is 14 amino acids. This CDR3 reads CASSVYGGVETQYF. For the CDR3, the DNA is TGTGCCAGCAGCGTTTACGGGGGAGTAGAGACCCAGTACTTC.

V gene TRBV2 combines with J gene TRBJ2-7, with 8 bases fitting TRBD2. The V gene end was trimmed by 7 bases and the J gene end by 5 bases; junction bases not matched to a gene: 16. CDR1 and CDR2 (germline): SNHLY, FYNNEI. The CDR3 is 16 residues long. The CDR3 loop is CASTSPLAEIIHEQYF. CDR3 bases: TGTGCCAGCACCTCTCCACTAGCGGAAATCATACACGAGCAGTACTTC.

This chain uses TRBV11-3 with TRBJ2-5; D is undetermined. The CDR3 is made up of 13 amino acids. Germline V gene data show CDR1 as SGHNT and CDR2 as YENEEA. Trimming removed 2 bases from V and 1 base from J, with 5 bases in between. The CDR3 here is CASSLKSQETQYF. CDR3 coding DNA: TGTGCCAGCAGCTTAAAGAGCCAAGAGACCCAGTACTTC.

This clone turned up a few times. The rearrangement uses TRBV7-9 and TRBJ2-7, with 12 bases fitting TRBD2. The germline gives CDR1 SEHNR, CDR2 FQNEAQ (reference sequence). The ends lost 5 bases at V and 5 bases at J; junction bases unmatched: 7. CDR3 length: 15 amino acids. The CDR3 sequence is CASSLLTSGGNEQYF. The CDR3 DNA follows: TGTGCCAGCAGCCTACTGACTAGCGGGGGCAACGAGCAGTACTTC.

The CDR3: CAWSRGSYEQYF. CDR3 DNA: TGTGCCTGGAGTCGGGGCTCCTACGAGCAGTACTTC. The chain links TRBV30 to TRBJ2-7; a possible D gene is TRBD2 (5 bases). Germline loops: CDR1 GTSNPN, CDR2 SVGIG (reference sequence). The V gene lost 2 bases and the J gene lost 0 bases, with 5 bases spanning the gap. The CDR3 sequence is 12 residues long.

The rearrangement uses TRBV6-1 and TRBJ1-4; the match to TRBD1 covers 10 bases. CDR1 is MNHNS and CDR2 is SASEGT in the germline V gene. Unmatched junction bases numbered 7, after V lost 5 bases and J lost 7 bases. This CDR3 spans 15 amino acids. CDR3 loop: CASSQLGDRGEKLFF. The DNA for the CDR3 is TGTGCCAGCAGTCAGCTAGGGGACAGGGGTGAAAAACTGTTTTTT.